This passage covers 3 T cell receptor beta chains from one sample sequenced in a study of T cell responses to AZD1222 COVID-19 vaccine. Clones were sequenced by immunoSEQ multiplex PCR, and TCRdb holds only the in-frame ones, with some missing. The sample holds about 200,000 clones, approximately 91% seen once. This specimen was peripheral blood, taken 28 days after the second AZD1222 dose. These receptors were taken from an adult who received the AZD1222 COVID-19 vaccine.

This chain joins TRBV5-4 and TRBJ2-5, with D possibly being TRBD2 (5 bases). The V gene's germline CDR1 is SGHNT and CDR2 YYREEE (reference sequence). V was pared by 2 bases and J by 5 bases, with 16 bases between. The CDR3 has 15 residues. Here the CDR3 reads CASSFPEAGVETQYF. CDR3 in DNA: TGTGCCAGCAGCTTCCCGGAGGCTGGGGTGGAGACCCAGTACTTC.

The chain combines TRBV27 with TRBJ2-2, with D perhaps given as TRBD1 or TRBD2 (5 bases each). The CDR3 is made up of 15 amino acids. CDR1 and CDR2 (germline): MNHEY, SMNVEV (reference sequence). The germline V and J ends were trimmed by 6 bases and 0 bases, with 11 bases remaining between them. CDR3 coding DNA: TGTGCCAGCAGCCGGGACCGCGCGAACACCGGGGAGCTGTTTTTT. Amino acids: CASSRDRANTGELFF.

The rearrangement uses TRBV25-1 and TRBJ2-1; 7 nucleotides match TRBD2. The V segment lost 8 bases and the J segment 10 bases; nucleotides outside the gene matches: 14. CDR3 length: 14 amino acids. Per germline, CDR1 MGHDK and CDR2 SYGVNS. This CDR3 reads CASGEGRTPGEQFF. CDR3 coding DNA: TGTGCCAGCGGGGAGGGACGGACCCCAGGGGAGCAGTTCTTC.